This T cell receptor (beta chain) emerged from a study of T cell responses to AZD1222 COVID-19 vaccine. The CDR3 is 15 residues long. CDR1 and CDR2 from the germline V gene are LNHDA and SQIVND (reference sequence). V lost 4 bases and J lost 0; bases outside the gene matches: 2. This clone appeared a single time. Clones were read by immunoSEQ multiplex PCR, and TCRdb kept only the in-frame ones, dropping some. The sample has more than 150,000 clones; around nine tenths are singletons. This TCR was recovered from an adult who had recovered from COVID-19. V gene TRBV19 combines with J gene TRBJ1-5; 8 bases match TRBD1. The sample in question was peripheral blood, obtained after recovery from COVID-19. The chain's CDR3 is CASSTGQGSNQPQHF. CDR3 nucleotides: TGTGCCAGTAGTACAGGACAGGGTAGCAATCAGCCCCAGCATTTT.